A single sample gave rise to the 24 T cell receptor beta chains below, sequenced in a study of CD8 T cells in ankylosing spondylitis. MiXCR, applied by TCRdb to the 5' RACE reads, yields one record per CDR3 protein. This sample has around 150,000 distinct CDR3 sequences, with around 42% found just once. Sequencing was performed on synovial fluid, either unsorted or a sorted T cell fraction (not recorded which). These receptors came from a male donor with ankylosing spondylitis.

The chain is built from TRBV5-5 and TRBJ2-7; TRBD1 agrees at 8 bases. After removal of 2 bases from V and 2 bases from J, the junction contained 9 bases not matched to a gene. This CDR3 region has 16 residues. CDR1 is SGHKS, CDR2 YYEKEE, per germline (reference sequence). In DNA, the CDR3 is TGTGCCAGCAGCTTAGTTGGGACAGGCGTAACCTACGAGCAGTACTTC. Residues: CASSLVGTGVTYEQYF.

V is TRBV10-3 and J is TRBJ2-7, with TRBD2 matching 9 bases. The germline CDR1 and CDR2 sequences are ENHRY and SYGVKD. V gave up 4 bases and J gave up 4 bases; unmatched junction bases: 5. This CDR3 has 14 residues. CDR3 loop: CAISVGSGGYEQYF. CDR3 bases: TGTGCCATCAGTGTTGGGAGCGGGGGGTACGAGCAGTACTTC.

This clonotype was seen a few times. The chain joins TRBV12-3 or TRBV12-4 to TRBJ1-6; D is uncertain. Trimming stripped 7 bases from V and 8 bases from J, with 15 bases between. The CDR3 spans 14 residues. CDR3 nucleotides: TGTGCCAGCACCAAGAGCCAGGAGCATTCACCCCTCCACTTT. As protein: CASTKSQEHSPLHF.

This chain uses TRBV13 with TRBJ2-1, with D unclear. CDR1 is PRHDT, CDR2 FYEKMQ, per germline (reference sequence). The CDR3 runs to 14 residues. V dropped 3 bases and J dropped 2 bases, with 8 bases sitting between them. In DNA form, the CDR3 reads TGTGCCAGCAGCTTGGCCGTGGCCTACAATGAGCAGTTCTTC. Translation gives CASSLAVAYNEQFF.

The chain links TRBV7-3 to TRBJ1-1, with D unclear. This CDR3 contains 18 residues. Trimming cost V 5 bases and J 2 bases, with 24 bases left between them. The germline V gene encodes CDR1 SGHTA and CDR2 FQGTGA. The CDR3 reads CASSPHARFVGLNTEAFF. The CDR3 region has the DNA TGTGCCAGCAGCCCTCATGCCCGATTTGTGGGGTTAAACACTGAAGCTTTCTTT.

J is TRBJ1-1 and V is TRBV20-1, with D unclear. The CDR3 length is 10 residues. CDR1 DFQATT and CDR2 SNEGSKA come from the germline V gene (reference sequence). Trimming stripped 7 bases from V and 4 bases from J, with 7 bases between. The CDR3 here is CSVPFTEAFF. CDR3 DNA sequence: TGCAGTGTGCCCTTCACTGAAGCTTTCTTT.

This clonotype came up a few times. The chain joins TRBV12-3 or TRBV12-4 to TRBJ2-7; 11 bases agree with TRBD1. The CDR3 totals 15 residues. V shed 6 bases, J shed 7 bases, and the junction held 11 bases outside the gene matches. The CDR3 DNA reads TGTGCCAGCAGCCCTCCAGGGACAGGGGGAGGGGAGCAGTACTTC. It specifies CASSPPGTGGGEQYF.

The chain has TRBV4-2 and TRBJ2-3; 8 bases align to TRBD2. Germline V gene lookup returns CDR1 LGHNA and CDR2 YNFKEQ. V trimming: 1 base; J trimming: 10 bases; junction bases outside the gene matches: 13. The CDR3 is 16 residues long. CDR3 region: CASSQVPGTRTEPQYF. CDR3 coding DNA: TGTGCCAGCAGCCAAGTTCCCGGGACTAGGACAGAGCCGCAGTATTTT.

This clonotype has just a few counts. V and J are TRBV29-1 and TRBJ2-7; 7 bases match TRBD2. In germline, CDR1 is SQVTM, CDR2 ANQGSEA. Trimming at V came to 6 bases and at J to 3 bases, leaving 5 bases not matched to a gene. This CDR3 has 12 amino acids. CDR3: CSVGGEVYEQYF. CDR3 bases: TGCAGCGTGGGAGGGGAGGTCTACGAGCAGTACTTC.

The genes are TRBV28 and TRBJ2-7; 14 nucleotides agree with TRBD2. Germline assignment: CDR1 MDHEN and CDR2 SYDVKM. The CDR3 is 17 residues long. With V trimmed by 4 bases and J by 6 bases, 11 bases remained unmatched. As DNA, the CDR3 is TGTGCCAGCAGTTCTCCGGGACTAGCGGGAGTCGGAAGCGAGCAGTACTTC. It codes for CASSSPGLAGVGSEQYF.

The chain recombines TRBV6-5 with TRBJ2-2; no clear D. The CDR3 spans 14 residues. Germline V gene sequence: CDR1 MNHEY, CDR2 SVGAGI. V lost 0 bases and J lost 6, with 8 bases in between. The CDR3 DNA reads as TGTGCCAGCAGTTACTCGAATCGGGCCGGGGAGCTGTTTTTT. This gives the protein CASSYSNRAGELFF.

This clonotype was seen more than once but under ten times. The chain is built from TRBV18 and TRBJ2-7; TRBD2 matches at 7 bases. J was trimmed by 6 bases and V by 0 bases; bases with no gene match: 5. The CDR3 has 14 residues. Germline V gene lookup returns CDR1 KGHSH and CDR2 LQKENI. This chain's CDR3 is CASSPPGRVGEQYF. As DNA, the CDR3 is TGTGCCAGCTCACCACCGGGGAGGGTAGGCGAGCAGTACTTC.

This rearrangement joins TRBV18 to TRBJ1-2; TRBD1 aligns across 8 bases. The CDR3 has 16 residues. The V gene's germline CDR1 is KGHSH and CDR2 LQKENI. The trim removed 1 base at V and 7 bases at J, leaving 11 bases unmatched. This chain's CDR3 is CASSPLGQGSRIGYTF. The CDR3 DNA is TGTGCCAGCTCACCACTTGGACAGGGATCCCGTATTGGCTACACCTTC.

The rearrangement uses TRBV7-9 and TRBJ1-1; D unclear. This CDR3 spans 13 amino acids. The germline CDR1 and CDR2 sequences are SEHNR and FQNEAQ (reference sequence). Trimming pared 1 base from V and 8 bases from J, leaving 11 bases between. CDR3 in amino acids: CASSLGETPEAFF. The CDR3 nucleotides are TGTGCCAGCAGCTTAGGCGAGACACCCGAAGCTTTCTTT.

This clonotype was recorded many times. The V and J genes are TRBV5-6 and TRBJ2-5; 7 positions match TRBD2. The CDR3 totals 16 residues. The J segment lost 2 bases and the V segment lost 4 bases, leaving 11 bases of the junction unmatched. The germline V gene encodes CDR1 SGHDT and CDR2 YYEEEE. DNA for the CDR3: TGTGCCAGCAGCGTGGCCTGGGACTACCTGCAAGAGACCCAGTACTTC. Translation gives CASSVAWDYLQETQYF.

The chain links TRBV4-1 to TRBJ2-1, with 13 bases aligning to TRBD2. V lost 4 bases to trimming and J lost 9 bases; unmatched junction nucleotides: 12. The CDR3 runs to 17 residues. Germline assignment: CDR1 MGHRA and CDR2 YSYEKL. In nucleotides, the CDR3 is TGCGCCAGCAGCCGGACCACTAGCGGGGGGGCCACGGCTGAGCAGTTCTTC. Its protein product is CASSRTTSGGATAEQFF.

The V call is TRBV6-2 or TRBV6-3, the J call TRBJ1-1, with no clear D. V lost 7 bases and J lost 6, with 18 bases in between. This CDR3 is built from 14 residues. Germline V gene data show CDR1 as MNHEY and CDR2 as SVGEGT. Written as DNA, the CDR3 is TGTGCCAGCAATAACCAGCGGCCTCCTCCTGAAGCTTTCTTT. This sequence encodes CASNNQRPPPEAFF.

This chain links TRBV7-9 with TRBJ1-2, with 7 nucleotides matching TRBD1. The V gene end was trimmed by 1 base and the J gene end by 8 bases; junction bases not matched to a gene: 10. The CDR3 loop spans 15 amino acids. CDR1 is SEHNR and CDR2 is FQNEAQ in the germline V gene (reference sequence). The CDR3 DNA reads TGTGCCAGCAGCTTAGACGGGACAGAGCTATCCGGCTACACCTTC. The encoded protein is CASSLDGTELSGYTF.

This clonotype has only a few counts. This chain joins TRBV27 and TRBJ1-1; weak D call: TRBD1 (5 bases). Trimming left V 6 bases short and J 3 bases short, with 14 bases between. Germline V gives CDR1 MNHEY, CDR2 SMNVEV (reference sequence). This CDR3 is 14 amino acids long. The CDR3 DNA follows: TGTGCCAGCAGGGATTTATTGGGGGACACTGAAGCTTTCTTT. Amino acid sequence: CASRDLLGDTEAFF.

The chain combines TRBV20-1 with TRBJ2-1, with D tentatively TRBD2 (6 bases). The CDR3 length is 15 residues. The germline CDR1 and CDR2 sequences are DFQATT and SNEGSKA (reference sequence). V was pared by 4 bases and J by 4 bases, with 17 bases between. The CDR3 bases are TGCAGTGCTAACCCCCAACCGGGAGATTACAATGAGCAGTTCTTC. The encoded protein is CSANPQPGDYNEQFF.

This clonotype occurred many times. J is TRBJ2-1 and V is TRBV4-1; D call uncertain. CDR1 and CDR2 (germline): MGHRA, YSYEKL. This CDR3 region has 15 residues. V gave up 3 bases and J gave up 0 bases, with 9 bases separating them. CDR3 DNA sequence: TGCGCCAGCAGCCAGACTTATAGCTCCTACAATGAGCAGTTCTTC. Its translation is CASSQTYSSYNEQFF.

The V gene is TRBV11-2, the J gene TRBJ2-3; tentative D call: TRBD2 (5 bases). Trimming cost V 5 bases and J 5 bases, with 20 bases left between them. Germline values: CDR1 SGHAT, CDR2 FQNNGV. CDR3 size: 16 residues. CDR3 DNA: TGTGCCAGCAGCGCGGTAGCGACCCCTTTTATAGATACGCAGTATTTT. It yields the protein CASSAVATPFIDTQYF. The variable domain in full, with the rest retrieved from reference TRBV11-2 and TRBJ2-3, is EAGVAQSPRYKIIEKRQSVAFWCNPISGHATLYWYQQILGQGPKLLIQFQNNGVVDDSQLPKDRFSAERLKGVDSTLKIQPAKLEDSAVYLCASSAVATPFIDTQYFGPGTRLTVL.

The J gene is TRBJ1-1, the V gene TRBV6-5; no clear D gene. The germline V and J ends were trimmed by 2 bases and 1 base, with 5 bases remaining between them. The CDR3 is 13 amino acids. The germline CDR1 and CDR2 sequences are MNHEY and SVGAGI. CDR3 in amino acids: CASSYGRNTEAFF. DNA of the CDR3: TGTGCCAGCAGTTACGGCAGGAACACTGAAGCTTTCTTT.

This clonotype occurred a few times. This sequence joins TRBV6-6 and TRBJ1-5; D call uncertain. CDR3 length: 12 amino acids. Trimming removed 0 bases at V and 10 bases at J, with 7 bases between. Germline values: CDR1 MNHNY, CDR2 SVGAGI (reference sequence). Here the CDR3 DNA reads TGTGCCAGCAGTTACTCGATCCGTCCCCAGCATTTT. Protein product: CASSYSIRPQHF.